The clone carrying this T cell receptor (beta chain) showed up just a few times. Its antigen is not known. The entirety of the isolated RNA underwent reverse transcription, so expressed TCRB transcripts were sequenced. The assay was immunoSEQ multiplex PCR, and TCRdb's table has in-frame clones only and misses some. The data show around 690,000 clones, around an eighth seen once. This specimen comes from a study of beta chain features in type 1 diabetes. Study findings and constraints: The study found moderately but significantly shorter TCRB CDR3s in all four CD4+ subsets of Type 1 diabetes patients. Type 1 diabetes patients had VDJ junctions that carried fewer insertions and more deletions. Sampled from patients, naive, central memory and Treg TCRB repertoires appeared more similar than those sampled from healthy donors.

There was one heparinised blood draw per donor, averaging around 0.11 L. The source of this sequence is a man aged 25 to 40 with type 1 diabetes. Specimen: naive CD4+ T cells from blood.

Here the CDR3 reads CASSQVWGTYNSPLHF. The CDR3 DNA reads as TGCGCCAGCAGCCAAGTGTGGGGCACCTATAATTCACCCCTCCACTTT. This chain joins TRBV4-3 and TRBJ1-6; TRBD1 might be the D (5 bases). The CDR3 covers 16 residues. V was shortened by 1 base and J by 2 bases, with 9 bases between the two germline ends. Germline V gives CDR1 LGHNA, CDR2 YSLEER.